The clone carrying this T cell receptor beta chain showed up just a few times. The germline CDR1 and CDR2 sequences are MNHEY and SMNVEV (reference sequence). This CDR3 has 17 amino acids. With V trimmed by 5 bases and J by 0 bases, 10 bases remained unmatched. The data are from a study of blood T cell repertoires in COVID-19. Study-wide background: The United States, Italy and Spain supplied acute and convalescent COVID-19 samples. PBMCs, B-cell-depleted T cells, or T cells provided the cDNA or gDNA that made up the material.

Per the original data handling: Nucleated cell counts were estimated from reference gene primer amplification. Method: immunoSEQ multiplex PCR; TCRdb's copy keeps in-frame clones and lacks some. That table is the source of V, J and clone size, and D and trimming were worked out from the DNA. The sample shows about 150,000 clones, 84% of them seen only once. Material for sequencing was peripheral blood. The clonotype was recovered from a man in his 70s with acute or convalescent COVID-19. The rearrangement joins TRBV27 to TRBJ1-3, with TRBD1 matching 7 bases. The CDR3 coding sequence is TGTGCCAGCAGTCCCCAGGGGGTAACCTTCTCTGGAAACACCATATATTTT. It encodes CASSPQGVTFSGNTIYF.